Following are 4 T cell receptor beta chains from one sample sequenced in a study of T cell repertoires in cytomegalovirus infection. TCRdb recomputed calls from the reads with MiXCR, one row per CDR3 protein. The repertoire includes around 570,000 distinct CDR3 sequences, 40% of them detected once, and roughly 50% sits in the top ten. These receptors are not linked to any known antigen. The starting material was cultured PBMCs, obtained from culture after CMV antigen stimulation. These receptors originate from a human donor in good health (CMV status not recorded). Some clones in this sample may be carry-over from other donors' samples.

This clonotype has only a few counts. The J gene is TRBJ2-1, the V gene TRBV7-2; D is unresolved. CDR3 size: 16 residues. Trimming cost V 1 base and J 1 base, with 11 bases left between them. Germline CDR1 reads SGHTA; CDR2 reads FQGNSA. The CDR3 sequence is CASSLVPGLSYNEQFF. The CDR3 nucleotides are TGTGCCAGCAGCTTAGTGCCGGGTCTTTCCTACAATGAGCAGTTCTTC. Full variable domain (missing parts from reference TRBV7-2 and TRBJ2-1): GAGVSQSPSNKVTEKGKDVELRCDPISGHTALYWYRQSLGQGLEFLIYFQGNSAPDKSGLPSDRFSAERTGGSVSTLTIQRTQQEDSAVYLCASSLVPGLSYNEQFFGPGTRLTVL.

This clonotype was observed a handful of times. This chain connects TRBV7-2 to TRBJ2-5, with TRBD1 matching 9 bases. The V gene's germline CDR1 is SGHTA and CDR2 FQGNSA. The CDR3 length is 13 residues. V dropped 5 bases and J dropped 5; count of bases not matched to a gene: 3. CDR3 amino acids: CASSTGQGETQYF. The CDR3 DNA reads TGTGCCAGCAGCACGGGACAGGGCGAGACCCAGTACTTC.

The V call is TRBV10-3, the J call TRBJ2-3; D could derive from TRBD1 or TRBD2 (5 bases each). This CDR3 spans 13 amino acids. CDR1 and CDR2 from the germline V gene are ENHRY and SYGVKD. V was shortened by 6 bases and J by 4 bases, with 11 bases between the two germline ends. The DNA for the CDR3 is TGTGCCATCAGCCGCATGGGGGCAGATACGCAGTATTTT. Protein: CAISRMGADTQYF.

This clonotype was counted only a few times. V is TRBV5-4 and J is TRBJ1-3; no clear D. Trimming left V 3 bases short and J 2 bases short, with 9 bases between. Germline V lookup: CDR1 SGHNT, CDR2 YYREEE (reference sequence). This CDR3 comprises 14 residues. CDR3: CASSSPTPGNTIYF. For the CDR3, the DNA is TGTGCCAGCAGCTCACCAACACCTGGAAACACCATATATTTT.